These 31 T cell receptor beta chains originate from one sample sequenced in a study of Graves' ophthalmopathy and Graves' hyperthyroidism. RNA transcripts were the source from which TCR beta CDR3 regions were amplified. The library came from an HTBI-primed first-round RT-PCR and a second-round multiplex PCR. TCRdb called the multiplex PCR reads again in MiXCR, with one record for every CDR3 protein. The table lists 200,000 to 250,000 distinct CDR3 sequences, just under 30% of them singletons. Input material: peripheral blood. Receptors were obtained from a man in his forties or fifties with Graves' ophthalmopathy.

This clonotype was seen a single time. The chain recombines TRBV6-5 with TRBJ2-7; D remains ambiguous. The CDR3 runs 14 residues. Germline CDR1 MNHEY, CDR2 SVGAGI. Trimming shortened V by 1 base and J by 2 bases, and 9 bases separated the two germline ends. CDR3 sequence reads: CASSYFNGAYEQYF. As DNA, the CDR3 is TGTGCCAGCAGTTACTTTAACGGCGCCTACGAGCAGTACTTC.

The chain couples TRBV6-5 to TRBJ1-1, with no clear D. CDR3 size: 15 residues. The V gene lost 2 bases and the J gene lost 3 bases, with 13 bases spanning the gap. From germline, CDR1 is MNHEY and CDR2 SVGAGI. CDR3 in amino acids: CASSYIPDMDTEAFF. As DNA, the CDR3 is TGTGCCAGCAGTTACATTCCGGATATGGACACTGAAGCTTTCTTT.

This clonotype showed up many times. The chain recombines TRBV28 with TRBJ1-2; TRBD1 might be the D (5 bases). Trimming removed 5 bases from V and 7 bases from J, with 11 bases in between. Per germline, CDR1 MDHEN and CDR2 SYDVKM. The CDR3 contains 12 residues. The DNA of the CDR3 is TGTGCCAGCAGTCAAGGGGCCGGTGGCTACACCTTC. Its translation: CASSQGAGGYTF.

This clonotype was detected many times. The rearrangement uses TRBV12-3 or TRBV12-4 and TRBJ2-7; TRBD2 matches at 11 bases. V shed 1 base, J shed 0 bases, and the junction held 5 bases outside the gene matches. The CDR3 extends over 17 amino acids. CDR3: CASSLERLAGRSYEQYF. CDR3 nucleotide sequence: TGTGCCAGCAGTTTAGAGAGACTAGCGGGACGCTCCTACGAGCAGTACTTC.

This clonotype was seen only a few times. The chain is built from TRBV2 and TRBJ2-7, with D unclear. V lost 4 bases, J lost 2 bases, and 3 bases lay in between. The CDR3 consists of 11 residues. Germline assignment: CDR1 SNHLY and CDR2 FYNNEI. CDR3 amino acids: CASSAPYEQYF. The CDR3 bases are TGTGCCAGCAGTGCGCCCTACGAGCAGTACTTC.

Many counts were recorded for this clonotype. This chain connects TRBV4-1 to TRBJ2-5, with 10 bases fitting TRBD2. CDR1 MGHRA and CDR2 YSYEKL come from the germline V gene. This CDR3 is built from 15 residues. Trimming at V came to 4 bases and at J to 2 bases, leaving 4 bases not matched to a gene. The CDR3 sequence is CASSLRTSGQETQYF. In DNA form, the CDR3 reads TGCGCCAGCAGCCTCCGGACTAGCGGACAAGAGACCCAGTACTTC.

The V call is TRBV9, the J call TRBJ2-4; 9 bases are a match to TRBD1. Looked up from germline, CDR1 is SGDLS and CDR2 is YYNGEE. The V gene end was trimmed by 1 base and the J gene end by 9 bases; junction bases not matched to a gene: 5. This CDR3 region has 14 residues. CDR3 in DNA: TGTGCCAGCAGCGTATACGGGACAGGGACCATTCAGTACTTC. It translates to CASSVYGTGTIQYF.

This clonotype was detected many times. This chain connects TRBV9 to TRBJ1-6; 9 nucleotides match TRBD1. Per germline, CDR1 SGDLS and CDR2 YYNGEE. There are 14 residues in the CDR3. Trimming took 4 bases from V and 14 from J; bases not matched to a gene: 10. In DNA, the CDR3 is TGTGCCAGCAGCCCTCGGACAGGGGTTCCCTCCCTCCACTTT. As protein: CASSPRTGVPSLHF. Combining the CDR3 with reference TRBV9 and TRBJ1-6 gives the whole variable domain DSGVTQTPKHLITATGQRVTLRCSPRSGDLSVYWYQQSLDQGLQFLIQYYNGEERAKGNILERFSAQQFPDLHSELNLSSLELGDSALYFCASSPRTGVPSLHFGNGTRLTVT.

The table lists this clonotype with many counts. This chain links TRBV12-3 or TRBV12-4 with TRBJ2-5; D is unclear. Trimming removed 5 bases at V and 5 bases at J, with 6 bases between. CDR3 size: 11 residues. CDR3 bases: TGTGCCAGCAGTCCCGGGGAGACCCAGTACTTC. Encoded protein: CASSPGETQYF.

CDR3 coding DNA: TGCAGTGCTAGACGCCCGGGACTAGCGGGCTACGAGCAGTACTTC. This translates into CSARRPGLAGYEQYF. The genes are TRBV20-1 and TRBJ2-7, with 12 bases lining up with TRBD2. CDR3 length equals 15 residues. Looked up from germline, CDR1 is DFQATT and CDR2 is SNEGSKA (reference sequence). V was clipped by 2 bases and J by 3 bases; unmatched bases: 5.

This clonotype was detected ten times or more. This chain uses TRBV7-2 with TRBJ1-6; D is undetermined. CDR3 length: 12 amino acids. Trimming took off 7 bases at V and 11 bases at J, with 12 bases between the two ends. Germline-derived CDR1 and CDR2 are SGHTA and FQGNSA. The CDR3 spells CASNGPGAPLHF. The CDR3, as DNA: TGTGCCAGCAACGGACCAGGCGCACCCCTCCACTTT.

At least ten counts were recorded for this clonotype. The rearrangement uses TRBV30 and TRBJ2-2, with 7 bases that match TRBD2. This CDR3 comprises 17 residues. The V segment lost 3 bases and the J segment 0 bases; nucleotides outside the gene matches: 10. The V gene's germline CDR1 is GTSNPN and CDR2 SVGIG (reference sequence). The CDR3 reads CAWRVWWEGPNTGELFF. The CDR3 DNA is TGTGCCTGGAGGGTCTGGTGGGAGGGCCCGAACACCGGGGAGCTGTTTTTT.

This clonotype was seen repeatedly, ten times or more. This chain uses TRBV6-2 or TRBV6-3 with TRBJ2-2, with TRBD2 matching over 7 bases. There are 14 residues in the CDR3. Trimming removed 2 bases from V and 6 bases from J; junction bases left unmatched: 3. Germline lookup yields CDR1 MNHEY and CDR2 SVGEGT. CDR3 bases: TGTGCCAGCAGTTACAGGCGGGAGCCCGGGGAGCTGTTTTTT. Translated: CASSYRREPGELFF.

This clonotype appeared many times. The gene calls are TRBV6-5 and TRBJ1-1; the D gene is possibly TRBD1 (5 bases). The V gene lost 6 bases and the J gene lost 1 base, with 9 bases spanning the gap. The CDR3 has 13 residues. Germline V gives CDR1 MNHEY, CDR2 SVGAGI. In DNA, the CDR3 is TGTGCCAGCAGGAGGGGTCAGAACACTGAAGCTTTCTTT. This encodes CASRRGQNTEAFF.

This clonotype has a count of ten or more. This chain joins TRBV13 and TRBJ2-1; D remains ambiguous. CDR1 is PRHDT and CDR2 is FYEKMQ in the germline V gene (reference sequence). Between the trimmed V and J ends, which lost 1 base and 7 bases, there was a span of 11 bases. CDR3 length: 14 residues. The CDR3 region has the DNA TGTGCCAGCAGCTTAGCGGCAATATCGAATGAGCAGTTCTTC. This translates into CASSLAAISNEQFF.

This clonotype has a count of ten or more. This chain uses TRBV11-2 with TRBJ1-1; D gene ambiguous. The V end was cut by 2 bases, the J end by 4 bases, with 8 bases between. The CDR3 has 13 amino acids. CDR1 is SGHAT and CDR2 is FQNNGV in the germline V gene. The CDR3 DNA reads as TGTGCCAGCAGCTTACTCGGGCCCACTGAAGCTTTCTTT. Its protein is CASSLLGPTEAFF.

This clonotype was observed many times. This rearrangement joins TRBV4-1 to TRBJ2-5, with 8 bases identical to TRBD1. CDR1 is MGHRA and CDR2 is YSYEKL in the germline V gene. The CDR3 runs to 14 residues. V trimming: 5 bases; J trimming: 4 bases; junction bases outside the gene matches: 6. As DNA, the CDR3 is TGCGCCAGCAGCTCTCTAACAGGGGGAGAGACCCAGTACTTC. Protein product: CASSSLTGGETQYF.

This clonotype was seen ten or more times. The V and J genes are TRBV5-1 and TRBJ1-1; D may be TRBD1 (6 bases). Per germline, CDR1 SGHRS and CDR2 YFSETQ. The CDR3 runs to 12 residues. Deletions cut 3 bases from V and 3 bases from J, with 6 bases between. In nucleotides, the CDR3 is TGCGCCAGCAGCTACAGGGACACTGAAGCTTTCTTT. It is translated as CASSYRDTEAFF.

This clonotype was found many times. This chain links TRBV12-3 or TRBV12-4 with TRBJ1-1; TRBD1 matches at 7 bases. J was trimmed by 7 bases and V by 5 bases; bases with no gene match: 7. The CDR3 consists of 13 residues. CDR3 bases: TGTGCCAGCAGTCTCGGGACAGCATTTGAAGCTTTCTTT. Encoded protein: CASSLGTAFEAFF.

There are many counts of this clonotype. The chain links TRBV30 to TRBJ1-2; TRBD1 agrees at 8 bases. The CDR3 consists of 15 residues. Trimming took 4 bases from V and 9 from J; bases not matched to a gene: 16. Germline V gives CDR1 GTSNPN, CDR2 SVGIG (reference sequence). CDR3 coding DNA: TGTGCCTGGATCCACCGCGGACAGGGTAGAAGGAGCTACACCTTC. It encodes CAWIHRGQGRRSYTF.

Many counts were recorded for this clonotype. The CDR3: CASGPQESPMDTEAFF. The DNA for the CDR3 is TGTGCTAGTGGCCCTCAAGAGTCTCCCATGGACACTGAAGCTTTCTTT. The chain recombines TRBV12-5 with TRBJ1-1; D call uncertain. Trimming cost V 6 bases and J 3 bases, with 20 bases left between them. The CDR3 has 16 amino acids. The germline V gene encodes CDR1 LGHNT and CDR2 FRNRAP.

This clonotype has ten or more counts. The chain links TRBV7-2 to TRBJ2-7, with a weak D call TRBD2 (5 bases). V lost 0 bases and J lost 3, with 9 bases in between. CDR3 length: 14 amino acids. Germline V gives CDR1 SGHTA, CDR2 FQGNSA. DNA for the CDR3: TGTGCCAGCAGCTTAGCGACGACTATCTACGAGCAGTACTTC. Amino acid sequence: CASSLATTIYEQYF. Drawing the rest from reference TRBV7-2 and TRBJ2-7, the complete variable domain is GAGVSQSPSNKVTEKGKDVELRCDPISGHTALYWYRQSLGQGLEFLIYFQGNSAPDKSGLPSDRFSAERTGGSVSTLTIQRTQQEDSAVYLCASSLATTIYEQYFGPGTRLTVT.

This clonotype was seen at least ten times. V and J are TRBV29-1 and TRBJ2-7, with D tentatively TRBD1 or TRBD2 (5 bases each). Germline values: CDR1 SQVTM, CDR2 ANQGSEA. The length of the CDR3 is 13 residues. V dropped 7 bases and J dropped 1 base, with 14 bases sitting between them. This chain's CDR3 is CSASGADSYEQYF. The CDR3 coding sequence is TGCAGCGCCTCCGGGGCAGATTCCTACGAGCAGTACTTC.

CDR3 DNA sequence: TGCAGTGCTGCGTCGCCGACTAGCGGGAGTTCCGGGGAGCTGTTTTTT. Translated, it gives CSAASPTSGSSGELFF. This chain links TRBV20-1 with TRBJ2-2; 12 nucleotides agree with TRBD2. Germline V gene data show CDR1 as DFQATT and CDR2 as SNEGSKA (reference sequence). V dropped 5 bases and J dropped 6; count of bases not matched to a gene: 10. The CDR3 covers 16 residues.

This clonotype has ten or more counts. A single base separates this from a much larger clone, so it may be a read error. The CDR3 DNA reads as TGCGCCAGCGCCGGACAGGGGATAGACGAGCAGTACTTC. It encodes CASAGQGIDEQYF. This chain joins TRBV5-1 and TRBJ2-7; 9 nucleotides line up with TRBD1. Germline V gene sequence: CDR1 SGHRS, CDR2 YFSETQ. CDR3 length equals 13 residues. V lost 7 bases, J lost 5 bases, and 7 bases stayed unmatched.

V and J are TRBV9 and TRBJ2-5; 10 positions match TRBD2. After removal of 3 bases from V and 5 bases from J, the junction contained 13 bases not matched to a gene. CDR1 is SGDLS and CDR2 is YYNGEE in the germline V gene. The CDR3 covers 17 residues. CDR3 nucleotide sequence: TGTGCCAGCAGCGGAGGGGTCGGGACTAGCGATTCCGAGACCCAGTACTTC. Protein: CASSGGVGTSDSETQYF.

This clonotype was seen at least ten times. This chain joins TRBV5-1 and TRBJ2-7; no reliable D call. The CDR3 loop spans 15 amino acids. With 0 bases removed from V and 9 bases from J, the gap between germline ends came to 19 bases. Per the germline V gene, CDR1 is SGHRS and CDR2 is YFSETQ. The CDR3 loop reads CASSLAGRVIDGQYF. CDR3 in DNA: TGCGCCAGCAGCTTGGCCGGTCGCGTAATTGACGGGCAGTACTTC. Using reference TRBV5-1 and TRBJ2-7 for the parts outside the CDR3, the full variable domain is KAGVTQTPRYLIKTRGQQVTLSCSPISGHRSVSWYQQTPGQGLQFLFEYFSETQRNKGNFPGRFSGRQFSNSRSEMNVSTLELGDSALYLCASSLAGRVIDGQYFGPGTRLTVT.

The table lists this clonotype with many counts. This sequence joins TRBV19 and TRBJ1-2; D uncertain. The germline V gene encodes CDR1 LNHDA and CDR2 SQIVND (reference sequence). The V end lost 8 bases, the J end lost 6 bases, and 10 bases lay between the germline ends. CDR3 length: 11 amino acids. The CDR3 is CASEGGDGYTF. CDR3 sequence (DNA): TGTGCCAGTGAAGGTGGGGATGGCTACACCTTC.

This clonotype was detected many times. The rearrangement joins TRBV5-1 to TRBJ2-2; no firm D call. V lost 0 bases to trimming and J lost 6 bases, with 6 bases between them. This CDR3 has 13 residues. Germline V lookup: CDR1 SGHRS, CDR2 YFSETQ. The CDR3 loop is CASSLEAAGELFF. For the CDR3, the DNA is TGCGCCAGCAGCTTGGAGGCGGCCGGGGAGCTGTTTTTT.

This clonotype was seen ten or more times. This chain joins TRBV30 and TRBJ2-2, with D perhaps TRBD2 (6 bases). Trimming removed 0 bases at V and 6 bases at J, with 11 bases between. The CDR3 is made up of 14 amino acids. CDR1 and CDR2 (germline): GTSNPN, SVGIG (reference sequence). The CDR3 reads CAWSVMLAAGELFF. The CDR3 DNA reads as TGTGCCTGGAGTGTTATGTTAGCGGCCGGGGAGCTGTTTTTT. Full variable domain (outside the CDR3, taken from reference TRBV30 and TRBJ2-2): SQTIHQWPATLVQPVGSPLSLECTVEGTSNPNLYWYRQAAGRGLQLLFYSVGIGQISSEVPQNLSASRPQDRQFILSSKKLLLSDSGFYLCAWSVMLAAGELFFGEGSRLTVL.

In DNA, the CDR3 is TGTGCCAGCAAACGCCCTGGGGGCTACGAGCAGTACTTC. Its protein is CASKRPGGYEQYF. The chain couples TRBV27 to TRBJ2-7; either TRBD1 or TRBD2 may supply D (5 bases each). The CDR3 totals 13 residues. Trimming removed 7 bases from V and 3 bases from J, with 13 bases in between. From germline, CDR1 is MNHEY and CDR2 SMNVEV (reference sequence).